This T cell receptor beta chain was documented in a study of T cells in Graves' hyperthyroidism and ophthalmopathy. This clonotype has a count of ten or more. Amplification of TCR beta CDR3 regions used RNA as the template. The HTBI primer set served for first-round RT-PCR of the TCR CDR3. In TCRdb, the multiplex PCR reads were re-called with MiXCR into one record per CDR3 protein. The repertoire holds about 570,000 distinct CDR3 sequences, 35% to 55% seen once, with over 15% in the top ten. Germline-derived CDR1 and CDR2 are SGHDN and FVKESK. This CDR3 region has 17 residues. V lost 1 base and J 4 bases, leaving 19 bases between the germline ends.

The chain uses TRBV14 and TRBJ1-2; weak D call: TRBD1 (5 bases). The sequence came from an adult woman with Graves' disease, either hyperthyroidism or ophthalmopathy (not recorded which). The sequencing input was peripheral blood or thyroid tissue (not recorded which). The DNA of the CDR3 is TGTGCCAGCAGCCAAGTCGCGACAGCAACAGCTAGCTATGGCTACACCTTC. Residues: CASSQVATATASYGYTF.